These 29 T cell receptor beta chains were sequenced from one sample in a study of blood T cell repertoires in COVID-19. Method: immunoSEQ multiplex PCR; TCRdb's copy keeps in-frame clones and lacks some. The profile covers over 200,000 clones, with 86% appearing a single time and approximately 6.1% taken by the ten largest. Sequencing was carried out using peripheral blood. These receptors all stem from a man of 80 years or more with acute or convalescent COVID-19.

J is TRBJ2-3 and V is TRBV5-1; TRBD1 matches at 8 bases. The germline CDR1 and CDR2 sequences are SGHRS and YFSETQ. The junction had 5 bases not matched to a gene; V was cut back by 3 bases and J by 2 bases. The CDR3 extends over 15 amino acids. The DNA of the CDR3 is TGCGCCAGCAGCTCCCGGACAGGGACCACAGATACGCAGTATTTT. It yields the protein CASSSRTGTTDTQYF. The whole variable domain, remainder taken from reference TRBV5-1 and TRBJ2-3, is KAGVTQTPRYLIKTRGQQVTLSCSPISGHRSVSWYQQTPGQGLQFLFEYFSETQRNKGNFPGRFSGRQFSNSRSEMNVSTLELGDSALYLCASSSRTGTTDTQYFGPGTRLTVL.

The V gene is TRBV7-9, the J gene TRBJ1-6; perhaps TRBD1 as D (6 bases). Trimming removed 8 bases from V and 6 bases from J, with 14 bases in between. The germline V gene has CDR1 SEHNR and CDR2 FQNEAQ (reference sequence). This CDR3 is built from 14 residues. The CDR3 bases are TGTGCCAGCGGATGGCAGGGGCGTAATTCACCCCTCCACTTT. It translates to CASGWQGRNSPLHF.

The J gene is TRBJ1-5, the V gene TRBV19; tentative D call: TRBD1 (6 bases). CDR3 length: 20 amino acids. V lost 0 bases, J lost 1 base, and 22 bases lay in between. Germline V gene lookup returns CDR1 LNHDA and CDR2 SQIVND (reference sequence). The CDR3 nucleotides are TGTGCCAGTAGTATAGATTCAGAACAGGGAACGTATCGAAGCAATCAGCCCCAGCATTTT. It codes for CASSIDSEQGTYRSNQPQHF.

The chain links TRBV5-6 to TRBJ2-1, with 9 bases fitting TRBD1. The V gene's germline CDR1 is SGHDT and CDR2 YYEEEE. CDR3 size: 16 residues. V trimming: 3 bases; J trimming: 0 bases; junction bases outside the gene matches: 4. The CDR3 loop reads CASSYRGQGSYNEQFF. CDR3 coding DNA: TGTGCCAGCAGCTACAGGGGGCAAGGCTCCTACAATGAGCAGTTCTTC. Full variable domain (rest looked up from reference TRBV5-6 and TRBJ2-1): DAGVTQSPTHLIKTRGQQVTLRCSPKSGHDTVSWYQQALGQGPQFIFQYYEEEERQRGNFPDRFSGHQFPNYSSELNVNALLLGDSALYLCASSYRGQGSYNEQFFGPGTRLTVL.

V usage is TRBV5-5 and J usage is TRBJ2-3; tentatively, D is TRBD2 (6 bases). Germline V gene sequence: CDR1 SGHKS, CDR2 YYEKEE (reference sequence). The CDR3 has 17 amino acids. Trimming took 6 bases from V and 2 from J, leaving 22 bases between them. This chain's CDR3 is CASTVPLASGPTDTQYF. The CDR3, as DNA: TGTGCCAGCACCGTGCCTCTAGCGAGCGGACCCACAGATACGCAGTATTTT. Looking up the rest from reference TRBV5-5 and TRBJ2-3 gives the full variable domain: DAGVTQSPTHLIKTRGQQVTLRCSPISGHKSVSWYQQVLGQGPQFIFQYYEKEERGRGNFPDRFSARQFPNYSSELNVNALLLGDSALYLCASTVPLASGPTDTQYFGPGTRLTVL.

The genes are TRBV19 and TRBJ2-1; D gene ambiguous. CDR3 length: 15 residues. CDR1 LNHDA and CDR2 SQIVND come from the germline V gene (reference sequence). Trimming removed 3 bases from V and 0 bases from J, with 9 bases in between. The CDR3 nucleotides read TGTGCCAGTAGTATCTCGCGTAGCTCCTACAATGAGCAGTTCTTC. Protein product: CASSISRSSYNEQFF. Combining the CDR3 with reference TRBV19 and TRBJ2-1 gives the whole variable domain DGGITQSPKYLFRKEGQNVTLSCEQNLNHDAMYWYRQDPGQGLRLIYYSQIVNDFQKGDIAEGYSVSREKKESFPLTVTSAQKNPTAFYLCASSISRSSYNEQFFGPGTRLTVL.

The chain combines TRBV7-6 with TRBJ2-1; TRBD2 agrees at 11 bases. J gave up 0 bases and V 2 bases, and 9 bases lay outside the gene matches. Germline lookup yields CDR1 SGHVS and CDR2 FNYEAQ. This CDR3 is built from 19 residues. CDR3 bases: TGTGCCAGCAGCTTAACGGGGACTAGCGGACATAGCTCCTACAATGAGCAGTTCTTC. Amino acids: CASSLTGTSGHSSYNEQFF.

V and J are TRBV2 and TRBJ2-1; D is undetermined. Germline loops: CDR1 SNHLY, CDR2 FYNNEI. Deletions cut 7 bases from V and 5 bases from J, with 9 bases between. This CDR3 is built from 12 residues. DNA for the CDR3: TGTGCCAGCACTACACAGAACAATGAGCAGTTCTTC. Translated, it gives CASTTQNNEQFF.

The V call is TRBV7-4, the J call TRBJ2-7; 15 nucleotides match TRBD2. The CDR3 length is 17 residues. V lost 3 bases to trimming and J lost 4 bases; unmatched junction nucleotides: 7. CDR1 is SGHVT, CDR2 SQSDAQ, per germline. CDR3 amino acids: CASSFDGTSGRSYEQYV. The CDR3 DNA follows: TGTGCCAGCAGCTTCGACGGGACTAGCGGGAGGTCATACGAGCAGTACGTC.

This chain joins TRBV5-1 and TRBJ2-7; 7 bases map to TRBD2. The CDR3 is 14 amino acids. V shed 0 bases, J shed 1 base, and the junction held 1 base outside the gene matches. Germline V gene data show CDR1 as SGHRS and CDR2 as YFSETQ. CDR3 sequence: CASSLGAGSYEQYV. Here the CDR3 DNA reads TGCGCCAGCAGCTTGGGAGCGGGATCCTACGAGCAGTACGTC.

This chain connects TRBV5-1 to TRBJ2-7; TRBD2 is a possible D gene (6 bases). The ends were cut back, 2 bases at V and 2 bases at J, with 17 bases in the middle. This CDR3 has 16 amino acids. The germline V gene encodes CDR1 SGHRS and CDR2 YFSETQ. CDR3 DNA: TGCGCCAGCAGCTTTAAGCAGGGAGGCAGCCCCTACGAGCAGTACTTC. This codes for CASSFKQGGSPYEQYF.

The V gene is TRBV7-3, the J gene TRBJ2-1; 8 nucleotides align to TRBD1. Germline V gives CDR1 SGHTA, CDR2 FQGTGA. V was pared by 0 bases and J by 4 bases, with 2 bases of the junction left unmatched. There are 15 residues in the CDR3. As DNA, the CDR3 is TGTGCCAGCAGCTTAACGGACAGGGTTTACAATGAGCAGTTCTTC. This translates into CASSLTDRVYNEQFF.

The CDR3 DNA is TGTGCCAGCAGCCAGGGACTAGCGGGAGGCCTTTGGCAGTTCTTC. As protein: CASSQGLAGGLWQFF. V usage is TRBV7-2 and J usage is TRBJ2-1; 15 bases are a match to TRBD2. The trim removed 5 bases at V and 12 bases at J, leaving 8 bases unmatched. CDR1 is SGHTA and CDR2 is FQGNSA in the germline V gene. The CDR3 extends over 15 amino acids. The variable domain in full, with the rest retrieved from reference TRBV7-2 and TRBJ2-1, is GAGVSQSPSNKVTEKGKDVELRCDPISGHTALYWYRQSLGQGLEFLIYFQGNSAPDKSGLPSDRFSAERTGGSVSTLTIQRTQQEDSAVYLCASSQGLAGGLWQFFGPGTRLTVL.

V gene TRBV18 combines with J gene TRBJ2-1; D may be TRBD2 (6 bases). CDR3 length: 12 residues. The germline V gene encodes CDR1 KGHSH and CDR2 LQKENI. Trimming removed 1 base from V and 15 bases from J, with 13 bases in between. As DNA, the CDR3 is TGTGCCAGCTCACCACAATCGGGAGTGGGGTTCTTC. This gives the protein CASSPQSGVGFF.

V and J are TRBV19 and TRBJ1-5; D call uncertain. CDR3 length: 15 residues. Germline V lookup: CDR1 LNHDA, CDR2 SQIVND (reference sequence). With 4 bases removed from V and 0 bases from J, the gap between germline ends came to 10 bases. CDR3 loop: CASSTQINSNQPQHF. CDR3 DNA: TGTGCCAGTAGTACACAGATTAATAGCAATCAGCCCCAGCATTTT.

CDR3 sequence: CATTGGGLEPQHF. The CDR3 coding sequence is TGTGCCACCACAGGGGGCGGCTTAGAGCCCCAGCATTTT. The chain recombines TRBV7-2 with TRBJ1-5, with TRBD1 matching 9 bases. CDR3 length equals 13 residues. The trim removed 10 bases at V and 8 bases at J, leaving 9 bases unmatched. Germline CDR1 reads SGHTA; CDR2 reads FQGNSA.

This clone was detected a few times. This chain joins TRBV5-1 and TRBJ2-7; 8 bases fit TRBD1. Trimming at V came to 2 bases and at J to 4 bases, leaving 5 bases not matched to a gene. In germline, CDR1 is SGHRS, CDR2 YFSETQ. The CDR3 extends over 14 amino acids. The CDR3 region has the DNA TGCGCCAGCAGCTTTTTGACAGGGGCATACGAGCAGTACTTC. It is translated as CASSFLTGAYEQYF.

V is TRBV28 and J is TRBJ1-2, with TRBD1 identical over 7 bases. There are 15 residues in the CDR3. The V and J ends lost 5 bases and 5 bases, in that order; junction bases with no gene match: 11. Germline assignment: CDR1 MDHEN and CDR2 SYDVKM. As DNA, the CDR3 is TGTGCCAGCAGTGTGGGCGCAGGGGGACGATATGGCTACACCTTC. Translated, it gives CASSVGAGGRYGYTF.

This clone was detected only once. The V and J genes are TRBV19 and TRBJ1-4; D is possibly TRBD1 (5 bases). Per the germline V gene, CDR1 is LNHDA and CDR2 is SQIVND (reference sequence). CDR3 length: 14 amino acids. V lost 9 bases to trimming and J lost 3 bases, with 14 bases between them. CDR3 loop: CASRLGGANEKLFF. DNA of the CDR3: TGTGCCAGCCGACTCGGGGGGGCTAATGAAAAACTGTTTTTT.

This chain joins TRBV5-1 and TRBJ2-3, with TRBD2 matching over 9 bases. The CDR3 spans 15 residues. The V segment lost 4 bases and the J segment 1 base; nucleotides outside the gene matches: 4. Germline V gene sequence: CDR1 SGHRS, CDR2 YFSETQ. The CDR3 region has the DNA TGCGCCAGCAGCCCTGGCGGGGGGGGCACAGATACGCAGTATTTT. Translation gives CASSPGGGGTDTQYF.

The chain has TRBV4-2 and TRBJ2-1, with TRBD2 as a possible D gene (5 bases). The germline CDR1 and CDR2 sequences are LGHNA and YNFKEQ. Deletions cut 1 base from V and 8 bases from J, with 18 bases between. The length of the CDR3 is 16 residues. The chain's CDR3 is CASSQVALPVSDEQFF. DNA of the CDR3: TGTGCCAGCAGCCAAGTGGCGCTCCCCGTTAGCGATGAGCAGTTCTTC.

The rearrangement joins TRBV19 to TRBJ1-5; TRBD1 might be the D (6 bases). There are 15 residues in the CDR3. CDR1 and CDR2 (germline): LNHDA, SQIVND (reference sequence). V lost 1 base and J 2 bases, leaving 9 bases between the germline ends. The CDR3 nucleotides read TGTGCCAGTAGTATAGGACAGGCCGGCAATCAGCCCCAGCATTTT. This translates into CASSIGQAGNQPQHF.

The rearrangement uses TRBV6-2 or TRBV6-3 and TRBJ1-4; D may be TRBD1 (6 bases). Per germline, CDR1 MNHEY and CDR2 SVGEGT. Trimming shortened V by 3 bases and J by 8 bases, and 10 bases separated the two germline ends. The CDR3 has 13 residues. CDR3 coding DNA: TGTGCCAGCAGTTATTATGGGACAGAAAAACTGTTTTTT. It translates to CASSYYGTEKLFF.

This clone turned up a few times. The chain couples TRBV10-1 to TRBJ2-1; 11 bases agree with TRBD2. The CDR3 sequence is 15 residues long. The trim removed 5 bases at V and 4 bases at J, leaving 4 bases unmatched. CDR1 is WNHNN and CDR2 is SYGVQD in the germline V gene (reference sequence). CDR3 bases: TGCGCCAGCAGTTTGGGGACTAGCGGATACAATGAGCAGTTCTTC. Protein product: CASSLGTSGYNEQFF.

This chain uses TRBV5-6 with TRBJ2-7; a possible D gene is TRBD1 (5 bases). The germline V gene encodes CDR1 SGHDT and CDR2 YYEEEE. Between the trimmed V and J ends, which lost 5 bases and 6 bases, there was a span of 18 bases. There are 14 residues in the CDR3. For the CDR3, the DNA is TGTGCCAGCAGTTTCGGAAGCAGGGTGTCCGAGCAGTACTTC. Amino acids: CASSFGSRVSEQYF.

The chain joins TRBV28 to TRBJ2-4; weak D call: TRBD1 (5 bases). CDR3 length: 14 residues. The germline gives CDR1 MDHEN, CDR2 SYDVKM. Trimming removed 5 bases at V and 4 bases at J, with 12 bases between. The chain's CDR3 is CASSLRDPKNIQYF. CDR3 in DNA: TGTGCCAGCAGTCTCAGGGATCCGAAAAACATTCAGTACTTC.

The CDR3 region is CASSESRGYETQYF. CDR3 DNA sequence: TGTGCCAGCAGTGAATCCAGGGGTTACGAGACCCAGTACTTC. J is TRBJ2-5 and V is TRBV6-1, with D perhaps matching TRBD1 (6 bases). Trimming took off 2 bases at V and 5 bases at J, with 12 bases between the two ends. The germline gives CDR1 MNHNS, CDR2 SASEGT. This CDR3 is built from 14 residues.

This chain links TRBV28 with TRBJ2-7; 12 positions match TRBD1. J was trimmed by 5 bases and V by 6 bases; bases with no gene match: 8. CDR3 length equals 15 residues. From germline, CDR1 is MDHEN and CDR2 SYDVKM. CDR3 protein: CASRGVGQGADEQYF. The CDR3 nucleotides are TGTGCCAGCAGGGGGGTGGGACAGGGGGCCGACGAGCAGTACTTC.

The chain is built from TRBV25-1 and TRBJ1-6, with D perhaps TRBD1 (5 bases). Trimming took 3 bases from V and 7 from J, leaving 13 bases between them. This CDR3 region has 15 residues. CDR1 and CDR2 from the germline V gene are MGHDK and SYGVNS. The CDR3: CASSEKDRDNSPLHF. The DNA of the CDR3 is TGTGCCAGCAGTGAGAAAGACAGAGACAATTCACCCCTCCACTTT.